The source of this T cell receptor (beta chain) is a study of T-cell reconstitution after alpha-beta-depleted transplantation in children. The library targeted TCRbeta and was prepared with unique molecular identifiers. TCRdb re-derived calls from the PCR reads in MiXCR, one entry per CDR3 protein. The sample records 450,000 to 600,000 distinct CDR3 sequences, approximately 10% being singletons. Study-level points and caveats: Expanded clones from the graft, numbering several hundred, reportedly supplied alpha-beta T cells about two months after transplant. Surviving recipient T cells and thymic progenitors accounted for the high day-60 TCRbeta diversity observed in some patients. T cells produced anew were the main source of T-cell counts and diversity one year after transplant.

In regard to this clonotype: Antigen unknown.

This clonotype originated in a child between 2 and 9 years old with inherited bone marrow failure, due to receive a stem cell transplant. The material was PBMCs, obtained before TCRalphabeta/CD19-depleted stem cell transplant.

For the CDR3, the DNA is TGTGCCAGCACCCCGTCGAGCTCCTACGAGCAGTACTTC. It codes for CASTPSSSYEQYF. The V and J genes are TRBV6-1 and TRBJ2-7; D unclear. The CDR3 totals 13 residues. Trimming left V 7 bases short and J 0 bases short, with 10 bases between. Germline loops: CDR1 MNHNS, CDR2 SASEGT.